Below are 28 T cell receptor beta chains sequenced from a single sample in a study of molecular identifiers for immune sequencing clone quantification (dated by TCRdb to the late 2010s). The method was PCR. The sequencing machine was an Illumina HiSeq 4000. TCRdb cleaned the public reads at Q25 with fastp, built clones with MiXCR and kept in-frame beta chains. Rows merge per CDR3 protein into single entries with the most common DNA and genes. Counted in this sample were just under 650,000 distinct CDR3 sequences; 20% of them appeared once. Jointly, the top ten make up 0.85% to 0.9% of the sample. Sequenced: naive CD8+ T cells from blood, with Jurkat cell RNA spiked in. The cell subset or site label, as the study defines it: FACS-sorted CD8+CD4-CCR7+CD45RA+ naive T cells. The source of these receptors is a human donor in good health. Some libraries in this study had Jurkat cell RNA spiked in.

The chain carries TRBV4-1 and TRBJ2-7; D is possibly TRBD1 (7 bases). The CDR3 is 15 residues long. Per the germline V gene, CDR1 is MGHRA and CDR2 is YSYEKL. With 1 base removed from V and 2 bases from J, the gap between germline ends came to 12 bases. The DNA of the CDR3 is TGCGCCAGCAGCCAAGTGGAGGGGGCCGCCTACGAGCAGTACTTC. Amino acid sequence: CASSQVEGAAYEQYF.

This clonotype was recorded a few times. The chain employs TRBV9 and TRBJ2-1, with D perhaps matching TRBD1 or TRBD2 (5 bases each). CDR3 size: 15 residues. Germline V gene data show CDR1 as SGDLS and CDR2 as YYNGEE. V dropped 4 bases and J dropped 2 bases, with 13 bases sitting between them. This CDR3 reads CASSRGGGPYNEQFF. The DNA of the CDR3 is TGTGCCAGCAGCCGGGGCGGAGGCCCCTACAATGAGCAGTTCTTC.

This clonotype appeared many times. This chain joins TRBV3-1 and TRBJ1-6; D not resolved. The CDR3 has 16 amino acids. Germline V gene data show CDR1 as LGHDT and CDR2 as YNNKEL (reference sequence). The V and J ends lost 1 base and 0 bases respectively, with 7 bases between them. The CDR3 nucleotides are TGTGCCAGCAGCCAAGGTGGATACTCCTATAATTCACCCCTCCACTTT. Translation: CASSQGGYSYNSPLHF.

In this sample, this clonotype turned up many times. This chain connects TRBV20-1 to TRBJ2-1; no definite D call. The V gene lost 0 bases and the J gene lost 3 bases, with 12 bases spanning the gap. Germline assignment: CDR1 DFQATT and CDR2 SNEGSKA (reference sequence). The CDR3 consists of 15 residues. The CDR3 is CSARDWSNSYNEQFF. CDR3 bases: TGCAGTGCTAGAGATTGGAGTAACAGCTACAATGAGCAGTTCTTC.

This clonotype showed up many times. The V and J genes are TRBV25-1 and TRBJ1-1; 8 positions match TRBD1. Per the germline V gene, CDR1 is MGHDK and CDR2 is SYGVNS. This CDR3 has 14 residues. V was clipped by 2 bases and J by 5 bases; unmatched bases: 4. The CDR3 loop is CASSEGTGLTEAFF. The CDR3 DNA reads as TGTGCCAGCAGTGAAGGGACAGGCTTAACTGAAGCTTTCTTT. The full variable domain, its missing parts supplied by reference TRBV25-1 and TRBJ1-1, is EADIYQTPRYLVIGTGKKITLECSQTMGHDKMYWYQQDPGMELHLIHYSYGVNSTEKGDLSSESTVSRIRTEHFPLTLESARPSHTSQYLCASSEGTGLTEAFFGQGTRLTVV.

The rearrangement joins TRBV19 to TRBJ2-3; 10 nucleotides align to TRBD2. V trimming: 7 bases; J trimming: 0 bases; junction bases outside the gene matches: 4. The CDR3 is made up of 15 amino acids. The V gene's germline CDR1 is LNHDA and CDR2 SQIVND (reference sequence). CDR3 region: CASTLAGESTDTQYF. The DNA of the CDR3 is TGTGCCAGTACCCTAGCGGGGGAAAGCACAGATACGCAGTATTTT. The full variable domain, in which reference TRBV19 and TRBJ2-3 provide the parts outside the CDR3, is DGGITQSPKYLFRKEGQNVTLSCEQNLNHDAMYWYRQDPGQGLRLIYYSQIVNDFQKGDIAEGYSVSREKKESFPLTVTSAQKNPTAFYLCASTLAGESTDTQYFGPGTRLTVL.

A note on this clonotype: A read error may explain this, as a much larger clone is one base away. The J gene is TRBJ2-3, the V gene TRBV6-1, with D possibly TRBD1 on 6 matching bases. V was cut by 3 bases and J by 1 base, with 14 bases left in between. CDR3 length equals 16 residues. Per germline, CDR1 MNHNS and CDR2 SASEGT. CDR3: CASSDNRVRGTDTQYF. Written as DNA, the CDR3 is TGTGCCAGCAGTGACAACAGGGTCCGGGGCACAGATACGCAGTATTTT.

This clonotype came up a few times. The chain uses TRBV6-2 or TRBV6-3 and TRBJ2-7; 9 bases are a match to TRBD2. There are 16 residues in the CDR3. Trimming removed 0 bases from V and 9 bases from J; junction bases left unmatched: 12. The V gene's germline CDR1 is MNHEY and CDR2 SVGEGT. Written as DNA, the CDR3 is TGTGCCAGCAGTTACTCGATTGTTAGCGGGGGTTCCATGCAGTACTTC. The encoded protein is CASSYSIVSGGSMQYF.

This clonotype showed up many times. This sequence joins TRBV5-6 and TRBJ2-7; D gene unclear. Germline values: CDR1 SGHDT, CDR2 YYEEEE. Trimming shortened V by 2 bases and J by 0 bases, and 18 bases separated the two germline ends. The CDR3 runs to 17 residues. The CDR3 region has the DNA TGTGCCAGCAGCTTAATAAGAGCCGGTCCGAGCTCCTACGAGCAGTACTTC. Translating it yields CASSLIRAGPSSYEQYF.

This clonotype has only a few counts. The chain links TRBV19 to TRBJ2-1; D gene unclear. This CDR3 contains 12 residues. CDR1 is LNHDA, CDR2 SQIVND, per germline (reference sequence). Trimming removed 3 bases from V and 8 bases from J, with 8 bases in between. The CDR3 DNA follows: TGTGCCAGTAGTATGAGTCCCTATGAGCAGTTCTTC. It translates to CASSMSPYEQFF.

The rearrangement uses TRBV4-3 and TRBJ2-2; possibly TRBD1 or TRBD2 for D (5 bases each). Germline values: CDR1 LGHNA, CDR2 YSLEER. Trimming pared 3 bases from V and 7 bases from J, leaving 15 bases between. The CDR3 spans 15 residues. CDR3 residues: CASSHLSRDGGELFF. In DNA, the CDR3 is TGCGCCAGCAGCCACTTATCCAGGGACGGCGGGGAGCTGTTTTTT.

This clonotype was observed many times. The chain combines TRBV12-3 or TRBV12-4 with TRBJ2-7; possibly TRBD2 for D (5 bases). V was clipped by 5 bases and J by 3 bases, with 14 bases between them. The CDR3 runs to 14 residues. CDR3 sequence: CASSLWERVYEQYF. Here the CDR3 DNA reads TGTGCCAGCAGTCTCTGGGAGAGAGTCTACGAGCAGTACTTC.

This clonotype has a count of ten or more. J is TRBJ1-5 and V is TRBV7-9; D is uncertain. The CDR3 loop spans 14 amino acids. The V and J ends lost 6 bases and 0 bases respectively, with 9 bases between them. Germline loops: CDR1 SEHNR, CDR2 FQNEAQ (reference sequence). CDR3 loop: CASSSEFSNQPQHF. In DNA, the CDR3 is TGTGCCAGCAGTAGTGAATTTAGCAATCAGCCCCAGCATTTT.

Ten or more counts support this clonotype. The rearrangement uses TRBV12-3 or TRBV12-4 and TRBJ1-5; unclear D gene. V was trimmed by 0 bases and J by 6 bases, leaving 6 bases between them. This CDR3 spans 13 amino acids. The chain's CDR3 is CASSLAGFQPQHF. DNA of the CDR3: TGTGCCAGCAGTTTAGCAGGGTTTCAGCCCCAGCATTTT.

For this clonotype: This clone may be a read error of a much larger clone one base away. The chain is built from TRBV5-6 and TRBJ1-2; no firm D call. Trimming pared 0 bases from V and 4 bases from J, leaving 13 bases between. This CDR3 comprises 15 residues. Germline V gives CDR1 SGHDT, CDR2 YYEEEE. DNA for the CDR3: TGTGCCAGCAGCTTGGTCCTGACAAATCTCTATGGCTACACCTTC. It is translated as CASSLVLTNLYGYTF.

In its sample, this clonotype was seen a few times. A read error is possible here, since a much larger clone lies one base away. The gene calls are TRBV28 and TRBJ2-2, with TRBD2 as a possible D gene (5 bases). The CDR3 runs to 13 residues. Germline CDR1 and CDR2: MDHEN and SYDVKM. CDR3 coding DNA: TGTGCCAGCAGTTTAGAAGGCACCGGGGTGCTGTTTTTT. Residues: CASSLEGTGVLFF.

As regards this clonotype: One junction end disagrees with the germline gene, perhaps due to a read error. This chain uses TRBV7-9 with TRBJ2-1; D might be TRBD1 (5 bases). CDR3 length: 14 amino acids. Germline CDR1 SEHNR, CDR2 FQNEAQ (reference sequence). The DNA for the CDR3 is TGTGCCGGCAGAGGTGGACAACTCTACAATGAGCAGTTCTTC. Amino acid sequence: CAGRGGQLYNEQFF.

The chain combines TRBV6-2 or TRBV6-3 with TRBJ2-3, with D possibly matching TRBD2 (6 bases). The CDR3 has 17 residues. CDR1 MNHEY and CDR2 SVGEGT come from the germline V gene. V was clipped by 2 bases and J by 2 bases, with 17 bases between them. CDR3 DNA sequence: TGTGCCAGCAGTTACCTTACTAGATGGAGGGACACAGATACGCAGTATTTT. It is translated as CASSYLTRWRDTDTQYF.

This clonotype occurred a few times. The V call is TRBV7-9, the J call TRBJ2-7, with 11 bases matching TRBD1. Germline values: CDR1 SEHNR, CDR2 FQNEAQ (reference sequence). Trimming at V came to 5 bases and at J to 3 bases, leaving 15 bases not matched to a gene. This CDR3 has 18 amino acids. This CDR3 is CASSVRDRGSYTNYEQYF. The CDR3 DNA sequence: TGTGCCAGCAGCGTACGGGACAGGGGGTCCTATACTAACTACGAGCAGTACTTC.

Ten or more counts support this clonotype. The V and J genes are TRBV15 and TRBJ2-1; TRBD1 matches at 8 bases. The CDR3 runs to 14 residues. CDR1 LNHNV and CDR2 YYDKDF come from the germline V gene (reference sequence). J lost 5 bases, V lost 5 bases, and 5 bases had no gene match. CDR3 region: CATSEGQVHNEQFF. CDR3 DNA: TGTGCCACCAGCGAGGGACAGGTCCACAATGAGCAGTTCTTC.

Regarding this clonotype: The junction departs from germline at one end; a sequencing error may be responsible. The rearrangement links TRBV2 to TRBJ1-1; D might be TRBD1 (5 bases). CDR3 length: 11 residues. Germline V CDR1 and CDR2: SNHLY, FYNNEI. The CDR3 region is CARRTTTEAFF. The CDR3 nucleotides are TGTGCCCGCAGGACAACCACTGAAGCTTTCTTT.

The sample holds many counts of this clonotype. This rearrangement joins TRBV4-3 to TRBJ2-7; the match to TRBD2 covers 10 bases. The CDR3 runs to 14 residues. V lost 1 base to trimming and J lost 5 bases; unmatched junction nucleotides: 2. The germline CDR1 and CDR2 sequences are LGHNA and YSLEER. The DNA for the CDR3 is TGCGCCAGCAGCCAAGGGCTAGCGGGAGACGAGCAGTACTTC. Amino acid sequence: CASSQGLAGDEQYF.

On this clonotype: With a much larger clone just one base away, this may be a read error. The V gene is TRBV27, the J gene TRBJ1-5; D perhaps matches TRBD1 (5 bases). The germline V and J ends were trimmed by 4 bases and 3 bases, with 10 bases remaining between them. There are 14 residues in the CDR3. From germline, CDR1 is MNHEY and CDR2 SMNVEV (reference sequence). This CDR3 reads CASSSWGANQPQHF. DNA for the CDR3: TGTGCCAGCAGTTCATGGGGCGCCAATCAGCCCCAGCATTTT.

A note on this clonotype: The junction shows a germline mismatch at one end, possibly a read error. CDR3 DNA sequence: TGTGCCTGGACTTGGGGGTACGGGCAGTACTTC. This translates into CAWTWGYGQYF. This chain joins TRBV30 and TRBJ2-7, with D perhaps matching TRBD1 or TRBD2 (5 bases each). The CDR3 totals 11 residues. Germline V gene sequence: CDR1 GTSNPN, CDR2 SVGIG (reference sequence).

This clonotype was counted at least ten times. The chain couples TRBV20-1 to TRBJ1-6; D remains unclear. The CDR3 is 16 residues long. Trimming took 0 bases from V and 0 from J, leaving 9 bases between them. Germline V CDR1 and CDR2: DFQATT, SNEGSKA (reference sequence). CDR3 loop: CSARDQESSYNSPLHF. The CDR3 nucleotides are TGCAGTGCTAGAGATCAGGAGAGCTCCTATAATTCACCCCTCCACTTT.

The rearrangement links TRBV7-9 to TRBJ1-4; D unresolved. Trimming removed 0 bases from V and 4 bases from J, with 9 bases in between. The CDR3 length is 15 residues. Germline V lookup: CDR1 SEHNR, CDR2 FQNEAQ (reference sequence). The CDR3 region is CASSLAGRINEKLFF. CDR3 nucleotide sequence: TGTGCCAGCAGCTTAGCTGGCCGCATTAATGAAAAACTGTTTTTT.

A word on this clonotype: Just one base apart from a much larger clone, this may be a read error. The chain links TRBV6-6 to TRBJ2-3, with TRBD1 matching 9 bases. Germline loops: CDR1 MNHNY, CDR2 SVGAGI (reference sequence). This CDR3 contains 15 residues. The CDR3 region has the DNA TGTGCCAGCGGTTACTTGGGACAGGGCGCAGATACGCAGTATTTT. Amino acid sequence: CASGYLGQGADTQYF.

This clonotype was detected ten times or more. DNA for the CDR3: TGCGCCAGCAGCTTGGCGGGCGGAATCACCTACGAGCAGTACTTC. This sequence encodes CASSLAGGITYEQYF. The chain links TRBV5-1 to TRBJ2-7; D unresolved. The CDR3 covers 15 residues. Per germline, CDR1 SGHRS and CDR2 YFSETQ. Trimming shortened V by 0 bases and J by 2 bases, and 12 bases separated the two germline ends.